Presented here are 27 T cell receptor beta chains from one specimen sequenced in a study of blood T cell repertoires in COVID-19. The repertoire was sequenced with immunoSEQ multiplex PCR; TCRdb's copy has only in-frame clones and lacks some. The repertoire includes a few hundred thousand clones, under 90% of them detected once, and 3% to 4% sits in the top ten. What was sequenced was PBMCs or T cells enriched from blood (not recorded which). The receptors were gathered from a woman in her fifties or sixties who had recovered from COVID-19.

The CDR3 DNA reads TGTGCCAGCTCACCCCCGGCAGGTGCCAAAAACATTCAGTACTTC. It is translated as CASSPPAGAKNIQYF. This chain uses TRBV18 with TRBJ2-4; D call uncertain. V lost 3 bases to trimming and J lost 1 base, with 10 bases between them. Germline CDR1 reads KGHSH; CDR2 reads LQKENI. This CDR3 spans 15 amino acids.

The CDR3 region has the DNA TGTGCCAGTAGTATGCGGGGCCGGTCGGCTGGCTACACCTTC. It codes for CASSMRGRSAGYTF. The genes are TRBV19 and TRBJ1-2; TRBD1 is a possible D gene (5 bases). The V end lost 3 bases, the J end lost 7 bases, and 15 bases lay between the germline ends. The CDR3 has 14 residues. In germline, CDR1 is LNHDA, CDR2 SQIVND (reference sequence).

This chain uses TRBV19 with TRBJ1-2; TRBD1 aligns across 7 bases. V lost 6 bases to trimming and J lost 7 bases; unmatched junction nucleotides: 14. The length of the CDR3 is 15 residues. Germline CDR1 LNHDA, CDR2 SQIVND (reference sequence). As DNA, the CDR3 is TGTGCCAGTAGACTCCTACTCGCAGGGGGTAGTGGCTACACCTTC. Translated, it gives CASRLLLAGGSGYTF.

This clone was recorded a few times. This chain links TRBV12-5 with TRBJ2-7, with 9 bases matching TRBD2. The CDR3 extends over 17 amino acids. V shed 3 bases, J shed 4 bases, and the junction held 13 bases outside the gene matches. The V gene's germline CDR1 is LGHNT and CDR2 FRNRAP. Written as DNA, the CDR3 is TGTGCTAGTGGTTTCCCGCCTAGACTAGCGGTCAAATACGAGCAGTACTTC. It translates to CASGFPPRLAVKYEQYF.

The rearrangement joins TRBV7-9 to TRBJ2-7; 10 nucleotides line up with TRBD1. The CDR3 is made up of 15 amino acids. The trim removed 5 bases at V and 2 bases at J, leaving 6 bases unmatched. CDR1 and CDR2 (germline): SEHNR, FQNEAQ (reference sequence). The CDR3 sequence is CASSQHGTGAYEQYF. The DNA of the CDR3 is TGTGCCAGCAGCCAGCACGGGACAGGGGCCTACGAGCAGTACTTC.

The rearrangement links TRBV6-1 to TRBJ1-3; 7 positions match TRBD1. V was clipped by 3 bases and J by 0 bases; unmatched bases: 17. This CDR3 region has 20 residues. CDR1 is MNHNS and CDR2 is SASEGT in the germline V gene. CDR3 protein: CASSDQNRPGQTYSGNTIYF. The CDR3 DNA is TGTGCCAGCAGTGACCAAAATAGACCGGGACAGACCTACTCTGGAAACACCATATATTTT.

The V gene is TRBV14, the J gene TRBJ2-1, with D possibly TRBD2 on 5 matching bases. Germline V gene sequence: CDR1 SGHDN, CDR2 FVKESK. Trimming shortened V by 0 bases and J by 7 bases, and 16 bases separated the two germline ends. The CDR3 extends over 16 amino acids. Here the CDR3 DNA reads TGTGCCAGCAGCCAAGATCGGAGGTTAAGTAGGAATGAGCAGTTCTTC. It is translated as CASSQDRRLSRNEQFF.

The gene calls are TRBV7-2 and TRBJ2-6; D not resolved. CDR1 and CDR2 (germline): SGHTA, FQGNSA. CDR3 length equals 14 residues. The ends were cut back, 5 bases at V and 0 bases at J, with 5 bases in the middle. CDR3 residues: CASSGSSGANVLTF. In DNA form, the CDR3 reads TGTGCCAGCAGCGGCTCCTCTGGGGCCAACGTCCTGACTTTC.

This clone came up many times. This chain joins TRBV30 and TRBJ1-1, with D uncertain. CDR1 is GTSNPN, CDR2 SVGIG, per germline (reference sequence). CDR3 length: 14 amino acids. Trimming pared 1 base from V and 4 bases from J, leaving 13 bases between. The CDR3 sequence is CAWSAARGGTEAFF. The CDR3 coding sequence is TGTGCCTGGAGTGCAGCTCGGGGAGGCACTGAAGCTTTCTTT.

This clone was counted a few times. This CDR3 reads CASSRPGTGDEKLFF. The CDR3 DNA sequence: TGCGCCAGCAGTCGACCCGGGACAGGGGATGAAAAACTGTTTTTT. The chain recombines TRBV4-1 with TRBJ1-4, with 10 bases fitting TRBD1. Germline lookup yields CDR1 MGHRA and CDR2 YSYEKL. The CDR3 has 15 residues. Trimming at V came to 6 bases and at J to 6 bases, leaving 7 bases not matched to a gene.

This chain joins TRBV13 and TRBJ2-7, with 11 bases that match TRBD2. V lost 4 bases to trimming and J lost 3 bases; unmatched junction nucleotides: 8. CDR3 size: 16 residues. Germline-derived CDR1 and CDR2 are PRHDT and FYEKMQ (reference sequence). CDR3 residues: CASSSPGTSGNYEQYF. Here the CDR3 DNA reads TGTGCCAGCAGCTCACCTGGGACTAGCGGAAACTACGAGCAGTACTTC.

The V gene is TRBV7-8, the J gene TRBJ2-7; tentatively, D is TRBD1 (6 bases). The length of the CDR3 is 16 residues. Germline CDR1 is SGHVS and CDR2 is FQNEAQ. V dropped 5 bases and J dropped 0 bases, with 17 bases sitting between them. The CDR3 DNA follows: TGTGCCAGCAGCCAGTCGACAGGAGGCTTCTCCTACGAGCAGTACTTC. It encodes CASSQSTGGFSYEQYF.

This chain links TRBV1 with TRBJ2-1; the DNA was not compared with TRBD2, the D call given in the table. TRBV1 has pseudogene status. This CDR3 region has 12 residues. The CDR3 region is CTSPSPEGEQFF. The CDR3 DNA reads TGCACCAGCCCCAGCCCGGAGGGTGAGCAGTTCTTC.

The J gene is TRBJ1-1, the V gene TRBV19; no clear D. Looked up from germline, CDR1 is LNHDA and CDR2 is SQIVND (reference sequence). V lost 8 bases and J 5 bases, leaving 21 bases between the germline ends. CDR3 length equals 15 residues. In DNA form, the CDR3 reads TGTGCCAGTCAGATGGGGTCGGGGAGTAAAACTGAAGCTTTCTTT. It codes for CASQMGSGSKTEAFF.

The gene calls are TRBV5-1 and TRBJ2-1; 9 bases map to TRBD1. J lost 7 bases, V lost 6 bases, and 11 bases had no gene match. CDR3 size: 15 residues. CDR1 is SGHRS, CDR2 YFSETQ, per germline. The CDR3 sequence is CASIHGDRDRNEQFF. In DNA form, the CDR3 reads TGCGCCAGCATTCATGGGGACAGGGACCGAAATGAGCAGTTCTTC.

This clone was detected only once. The chain links TRBV11-3 to TRBJ2-1; tentatively, D is TRBD1 (5 bases). V lost 8 bases and J lost 4, with 18 bases in between. The CDR3 consists of 15 residues. Germline lookup yields CDR1 SGHNT and CDR2 YENEEA. The CDR3 region is CASSGRQNEYNEQFF. The CDR3 region has the DNA TGTGCCAGCTCGGGCCGACAGAACGAATACAATGAGCAGTTCTTC.

This sequence joins TRBV2 and TRBJ2-3; 10 bases line up with TRBD2. Germline-derived CDR1 and CDR2 are SNHLY and FYNNEI. This CDR3 has 15 residues. Trimming cost V 7 bases and J 6 bases; bases outside gene matches: 10. Here the CDR3 reads CASNVIAGGSDTQYF. The CDR3 DNA is TGTGCCAGCAATGTGATAGCGGGGGGTAGCGATACGCAGTATTTT.

This clone has ten or more counts. V and J are TRBV19 and TRBJ2-1, with D maybe TRBD2 (5 bases). CDR1 is LNHDA, CDR2 SQIVND, per germline (reference sequence). The CDR3 covers 15 residues. V was shortened by 8 bases and J by 6 bases, with 20 bases between the two germline ends. CDR3 sequence (DNA): TGTGCCAGTTCCCCCGGAGGTGGACGTAGCAATGAGCAGTTCTTC. As protein: CASSPGGGRSNEQFF.

The chain recombines TRBV7-2 with TRBJ1-6; 12 nucleotides line up with TRBD1. This CDR3 is 19 amino acids long. The germline V gene has CDR1 SGHTA and CDR2 FQGNSA. After removal of 4 bases from V and 4 bases from J, the junction contained 11 bases not matched to a gene. The CDR3 here is CASSSRLGTGGDYNSPLHF. In DNA, the CDR3 is TGTGCCAGCAGCTCAAGGCTAGGGACAGGGGGCGATTATAATTCACCCCTCCACTTT.

This clone has only a few counts. This rearrangement joins TRBV2 to TRBJ2-2, with 11 positions matching TRBD1. Trimming took 7 bases from V and 6 from J; bases not matched to a gene: 10. Germline CDR1 reads SNHLY; CDR2 reads FYNNEI. This CDR3 spans 16 amino acids. CDR3 nucleotide sequence: TGTGCCAGCAAACCACCGGGACAGGGGGGGTCCGGGGAGCTGTTTTTT. It yields the protein CASKPPGQGGSGELFF.

This clone was counted a few times. The V and J genes are TRBV4-1 and TRBJ1-1; the D gene is possibly TRBD1 (5 bases). The CDR3 covers 17 residues. Germline CDR1 is MGHRA and CDR2 is YSYEKL. Trimming removed 4 bases from V and 5 bases from J, with 23 bases in between. CDR3 loop: CASSLASGGGLRTEAFF. The DNA of the CDR3 is TGCGCCAGCAGCCTCGCAAGTGGGGGGGGATTGAGGACTGAAGCTTTCTTT.

The chain carries TRBV13 and TRBJ2-7; D not resolved. V lost 3 bases, J lost 4 bases, and 4 bases lay in between. Per germline, CDR1 PRHDT and CDR2 FYEKMQ (reference sequence). The CDR3 has 11 residues. The CDR3 loop is CASSFLYEQYF. The CDR3 coding sequence is TGTGCCAGCAGCTTTCTATACGAGCAGTACTTC.

J is TRBJ2-7 and V is TRBV3-1 (or the pseudogene TRBV3-2), with TRBD1 matching over 8 bases. V trimming: 4 bases; J trimming: 7 bases; junction bases outside the gene matches: 6. CDR1 is LGHDT and CDR2 is YNNKEL in the germline V gene (reference sequence). The CDR3 runs to 13 residues. This CDR3 reads CASSPNRDREQYF. The CDR3 DNA reads TGTGCCAGCAGCCCAAACCGGGACAGGGAGCAGTACTTC.

The chain carries TRBV20-1 and TRBJ1-3, with D maybe TRBD1 (5 bases). The CDR3 runs to 15 residues. V lost 3 bases to trimming and J lost 1 base, with 13 bases between them. Germline CDR1 reads DFQATT; CDR2 reads SNEGSKA (reference sequence). The CDR3 protein is CSASPLRGSGNTIYF. The CDR3 DNA reads TGCAGTGCTAGTCCCCTTCGGGGGTCTGGAAACACCATATATTTT.

This chain links TRBV11-2 with TRBJ2-1; the match to TRBD2 covers 7 bases. The CDR3 covers 17 residues. The trim removed 1 base at V and 5 bases at J, leaving 11 bases unmatched. Per the germline V gene, CDR1 is SGHAT and CDR2 is FQNNGV. The CDR3 nucleotides are TGTGCCAGCAGCTTAGGATTAATACTAGCGAGAAACAATGAGCAGTTCTTC. The encoded protein is CASSLGLILARNNEQFF.

The chain joins TRBV29-1 to TRBJ2-5; TRBD2 agrees at 7 bases. Losses at the gene ends were 8 bases for V and 1 base for J; bases not matched to a gene: 7. The V gene's germline CDR1 is SQVTM and CDR2 ANQGSEA. This CDR3 spans 13 amino acids. This CDR3 reads CSSSGAIQETQYF. CDR3 DNA: TGCAGCTCGAGCGGGGCGATCCAAGAGACCCAGTACTTC.

This clone was seen more than once but under ten times. This chain joins TRBV9 and TRBJ2-2, with TRBD1 as a possible D gene (6 bases). The CDR3 extends over 14 amino acids. V lost 3 bases and J 3 bases, leaving 9 bases between the germline ends. Germline loops: CDR1 SGDLS, CDR2 YYNGEE. The CDR3, as DNA: TGTGCCAGCAGCGACAGGGCGGACACCGGGGAGCTGTTTTTT. Its translation is CASSDRADTGELFF.